A selection of T cell receptor beta chains follows, all from one sample in a study of cytomegalovirus exposure and HLA in healthy donors. Assay: immunoSEQ multiplex PCR; the TCRdb copy retains only in-frame clones and omits some. Seen here are 100,000 or so clones, over 60% observed once, and the top ten hold roughly 9.1%. Specimen: PBMCs. The receptors derive from a male donor in good health and CMV-seropositive. Each CDR3 is given with its conserved first and last residue. Each record gives: J gene, V gene, clone size, D gene, CDR3 protein, CDR3 DNA. D genes are given only for firm matches. A row's size may be missing; if present it is once, few, many or a size class.

j_call: TRBJ2-1; v_call: TRBV6-1; clone_size: .; d_call: .; cdr3_aa: CASISASSYNEQFF; cdr3_nt: TGTGCCAGCATCAGCGCCAGCTCCTACAATGAGCAGTTCTTC
j_call: TRBJ1-2; v_call: TRBV7-9; clone_size: .; d_call: .; cdr3_aa: CASSFASYGYTF; cdr3_nt: TGTGCCAGCAGCTTTGCCAGCTATGGCTACACCTTC
j_call: TRBJ1-2; v_call: TRBV6-6; clone_size: .; d_call: .; cdr3_aa: CASSSRSDGYTF; cdr3_nt: TGTGCCAGCAGTTCCCGTTCCGATGGCTACACCTTC
j_call: TRBJ2-4; v_call: TRBV5-6; clone_size: .; d_call: TRBD1; cdr3_aa: CASRETGNNLAKNIQYF; cdr3_nt: TGTGCCAGCAGAGAGACAGGGAATAATTTAGCCAAAAACATTCAGTACTTC
j_call: TRBJ2-3; v_call: TRBV10-3; clone_size: .; d_call: TRBD2; cdr3_aa: CAISPSGAGGADTQYF; cdr3_nt: TGTGCCATCAGTCCCTCGGGGGCGGGGGGGGCGGATACGCAGTATTTT
j_call: TRBJ2-2; v_call: TRBV28; clone_size: .; d_call: TRBD1; cdr3_aa: CASNIQGPTGELFF; cdr3_nt: TGTGCCAGCAATATACAGGGGCCAACCGGGGAGCTGTTTTTT
j_call: TRBJ2-7; v_call: TRBV5-1; clone_size: few; d_call: .; cdr3_aa: CASSLSVTRESEQYF; cdr3_nt: TGCGCCAGCAGCTTGTCCGTGACCAGGGAATCCGAGCAGTACTTC
j_call: TRBJ1-3; v_call: TRBV6-6; clone_size: few; d_call: .; cdr3_aa: CASRWSVGNTIYF; cdr3_nt: TGTGCCTCCCGGTGGAGCGTCGGAAACACCATATATTTT
j_call: TRBJ2-7; v_call: TRBV12-2; clone_size: .; d_call: .; cdr3_aa: CASRPREEGGGDAYEQYF; cdr3_nt: TGTGCAAGTCGCCCTCGAGAGGAGGGAGGCGGGGACGCCTACGAGCAGTACTTC
j_call: TRBJ2-3; v_call: TRBV7-9; clone_size: .; d_call: .; cdr3_aa: CSSSSLTLTDTQYF; cdr3_nt: TGTTCCAGCAGCTCCCTGACACTGACAGATACGCAGTATTTT
j_call: TRBJ2-1; v_call: TRBV7-9; clone_size: .; d_call: .; cdr3_aa: CASSFTRVKDNEQFF; cdr3_nt: TGTGCCAGCAGCTTTACCAGGGTTAAAGACAATGAGCAGTTCTTC